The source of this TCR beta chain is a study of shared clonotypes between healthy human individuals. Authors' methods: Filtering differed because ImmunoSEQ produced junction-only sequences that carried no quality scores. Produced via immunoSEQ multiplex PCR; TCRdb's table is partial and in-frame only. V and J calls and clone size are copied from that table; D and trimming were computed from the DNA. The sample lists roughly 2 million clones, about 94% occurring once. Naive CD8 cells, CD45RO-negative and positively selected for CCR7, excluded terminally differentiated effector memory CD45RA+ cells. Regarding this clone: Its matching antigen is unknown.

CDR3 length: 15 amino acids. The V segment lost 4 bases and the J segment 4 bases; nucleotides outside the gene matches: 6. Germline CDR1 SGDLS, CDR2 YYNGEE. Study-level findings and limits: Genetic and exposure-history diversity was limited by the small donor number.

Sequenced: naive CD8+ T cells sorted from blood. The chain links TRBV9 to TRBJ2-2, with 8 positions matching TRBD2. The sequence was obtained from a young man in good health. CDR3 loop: CASSPRGGPTGELFF. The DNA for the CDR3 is TGTGCCAGCAGCCCTCGGGGGGGCCCCACCGGGGAGCTGTTTTTT.